This T cell receptor (beta chain) was sequenced for a study of T-cell reconstitution after alpha-beta-depleted transplantation in children. From germline, CDR1 is SGHDN and CDR2 FVKESK. V lost 1 base, J lost 7 bases, and 11 bases lay in between. The CDR3 extends over 14 amino acids. Researchers prepared the TCRbeta library using unique molecular identifiers, the study reports. One entry per CDR3 protein results from TCRdb running MiXCR on the PCR reads. Of hundreds of thousands of distinct CDR3 sequences in the sample, about 16% were seen once. The TCR sequence derives from a human donor who donated a stem cell graft to a child with acute lymphoblastic leukemia. The sequencing used PBMCs from the stem cell graft donor, collected from the stem cell graft. The chain combines TRBV14 with TRBJ2-1; D uncertain. The CDR3 nucleotides are TGTGCCAGCAGCCAAGGGTTAAAGGTTAATGAGCAGTTCTTC. Its translation is CASSQGLKVNEQFF.